The 10 T cell receptor beta chains presented below share a single source sample, sequenced in a study of shared clonotypes between healthy human individuals. Profiling relied on immunoSEQ multiplex PCR, and the TCRdb table lists in-frame clones only, not all of them. The profile covers about 980,000 clones, with over 60% appearing a single time and approximately 1.5% taken by the ten largest. The sequencing sample was made of memory CD4+ T cells sorted from blood. Subset specified: CD45RA-negative fraction. The receptors here all came from a man between 18 and 29 years old in good health.

This clone was recorded a few times. V is TRBV28 and J is TRBJ2-5; maybe TRBD1 (6 bases). The CDR3 spans 13 residues. The germline gives CDR1 MDHEN, CDR2 SYDVKM. Deletions cut 10 bases from V and 5 bases from J, with 17 bases between. The CDR3 DNA sequence: TGTGCCACTTTACAGGGTCGAATGGAGACCCAGTACTTC. Its translation is CATLQGRMETQYF. Looking up the rest from reference TRBV28 and TRBJ2-5 gives the full variable domain: DVKVTQSSRYLVKRTGEKVFLECVQDMDHENMFWYRQDPGLGLRLIYFSYDVKMKEKGDIPEGYSVSREKKERFSLILESASTNQTSMYLCATLQGRMETQYFGPGTRLLVL.

The rearrangement joins TRBV4-2 to TRBJ1-6, with D maybe TRBD1 (5 bases). With 1 base removed from V and 7 bases from J, the gap between germline ends came to 17 bases. The V gene's germline CDR1 is LGHNA and CDR2 YNFKEQ. This CDR3 has 17 amino acids. The CDR3 nucleotides are TGTGCCAGCAGCCAAGCGGGTCCCGGGGGGGGAAATTCACCCCTCCACTTT. Residues: CASSQAGPGGGNSPLHF.

The chain joins TRBV10-3 to TRBJ1-2, with 9 bases matching TRBD1. The CDR3 runs to 13 residues. J was trimmed by 8 bases and V by 1 base; bases with no gene match: 2. CDR1 and CDR2 (germline): ENHRY, SYGVKD. CDR3 sequence: CAISEWTGEGYTF. CDR3 coding DNA: TGTGCCATCAGTGAGTGGACAGGGGAGGGCTACACCTTC.

This chain uses TRBV10-2 with TRBJ2-3; no clear D gene. The CDR3 is 15 residues long. The germline V and J ends were trimmed by 1 base and 1 base, with 9 bases remaining between them. Germline V gene lookup returns CDR1 WSHSY and CDR2 SAAADI. DNA for the CDR3: TGCGCCAGCAGTGAGTGGGCAACCCGCACAGATACGCAGTATTTT. It specifies CASSEWATRTDTQYF.

The chain uses TRBV5-4 and TRBJ1-5; D gene uncertain. V was shortened by 4 bases and J by 3 bases, with 8 bases between the two germline ends. Germline V gene sequence: CDR1 SGHNT, CDR2 YYREEE (reference sequence). The CDR3 sequence is 13 residues long. CDR3 residues: CASSLDTNQPQHF. The CDR3 nucleotides read TGTGCCAGCAGCCTTGACACCAATCAGCCCCAGCATTTT.

The chain has TRBV19 and TRBJ2-7; TRBD1 aligns across 9 bases. J was trimmed by 7 bases and V by 0 bases; bases with no gene match: 7. This CDR3 contains 15 residues. The germline V gene has CDR1 LNHDA and CDR2 SQIVND (reference sequence). The CDR3 loop is CASSIEYPGTGEQYF. CDR3 coding DNA: TGTGCCAGTAGTATAGAATACCCCGGGACAGGGGAGCAGTACTTC. Using reference TRBV19 and TRBJ2-7 for the parts outside the CDR3, the full variable domain is DGGITQSPKYLFRKEGQNVTLSCEQNLNHDAMYWYRQDPGQGLRLIYYSQIVNDFQKGDIAEGYSVSREKKESFPLTVTSAQKNPTAFYLCASSIEYPGTGEQYFGPGTRLTVT.

This clone was recorded only once. This chain uses TRBV4-2 with TRBJ2-5; D is possibly TRBD2 (6 bases). The CDR3 totals 15 residues. Trimming removed 1 base at V and 1 base at J, with 10 bases between. From germline, CDR1 is LGHNA and CDR2 YNFKEQ. CDR3 protein: CASSQGSGSQETQYF. CDR3 DNA sequence: TGTGCCAGCAGCCAAGGAAGCGGGTCCCAAGAGACCCAGTACTTC.

V gene TRBV2 combines with J gene TRBJ1-5, with TRBD1 as a possible D gene (5 bases). V lost 4 bases and J 0 bases, leaving 7 bases between the germline ends. The CDR3 covers 14 residues. CDR1 is SNHLY, CDR2 FYNNEI, per germline. CDR3 region: CASSAGTSNQPQHF. The CDR3 bases are TGTGCCAGCAGTGCAGGGACTAGCAATCAGCCCCAGCATTTT.

The chain has TRBV9 and TRBJ1-6; perhaps TRBD1 as D (5 bases). The CDR3 spans 15 residues. Germline values: CDR1 SGDLS, CDR2 YYNGEE. Deletions cut 0 bases from V and 9 bases from J, with 13 bases between. In nucleotides, the CDR3 is TGTGCCAGCAGCGTAGGGCAGGGAGGCAGTTCACCCCTCCACTTT. Its protein is CASSVGQGGSSPLHF.

This chain links TRBV5-6 with TRBJ1-3, with TRBD1 identical over 7 bases. Trimming removed 0 bases from V and 5 bases from J; junction bases left unmatched: 5. Per the germline V gene, CDR1 is SGHDT and CDR2 is YYEEEE. CDR3 size: 15 residues. The CDR3 DNA sequence: TGTGCCAGCAGCTTGGGACAGGGTATCCGAAACACCATATATTTT. The encoded protein is CASSLGQGIRNTIYF.